This TCR beta chain stems from a study of cytomegalovirus exposure and HLA in healthy donors. The germline V gene encodes CDR1 MNHNS and CDR2 SASEGT. The V gene lost 1 base and the J gene lost 5 bases, with 20 bases spanning the gap. This CDR3 contains 17 residues. This PCR relied on a set of 60 Vbeta primers and 13 Jbeta primers. The repertoire was sequenced with immunoSEQ multiplex PCR; TCRdb's copy has only in-frame clones and lacks some. The sample lists 100,000 to 150,000 clones, over 60% occurring once. The receptor's source is a man in his 60s in good health and CMV-seropositive. Material for sequencing was PBMCs. The chain uses TRBV6-1 and TRBJ1-2; D possibly corresponds to TRBD1 (6 bases). The CDR3 loop reads CASSEGWGRGGVYGYTF. The CDR3 DNA reads TGTGCCAGCAGTGAAGGATGGGGGCGCGGGGGAGTTTATGGCTACACCTTC.